The rows below give T cell receptor beta chains drawn from one sample of a study of neurological immune-mediated disorders. TCRdb ran MiXCR on the 5' RACE reads and lists one entry per CDR3 protein. The data contain 15,000 or so distinct CDR3 sequences, about 20% of them singletons. The sample was PBMCs. These receptors were obtained from a man over 45 in good health. Both conserved end residues are part of each CDR3. The D gene is left open where the match is weak. A row's size may be missing; if present it is once, few, many or a size class.

size: many
V: TRBV20-1
D: TRBD2
J: TRBJ2-1
DNA: TGCAGTGCTTCCGGGACTAGCCTTTACAATGAGCAGTTCTTC
CDR3: CSASGTSLYNEQFF

size: many
V: TRBV4-3
D: .
J: TRBJ2-7
DNA: TGCGCCAGCAGCCAGGCCGGCCCACGGGGCTCCTACGAGCAGTACTTC
CDR3: CASSQAGPRGSYEQYF

size: few
V: TRBV7-8
D: TRBD1
J: TRBJ1-1
DNA: TGTGCCAGCAGCTTACTTCGGCGAACGGGACAGGGTGGAACTGAAGCTTTCTTT
CDR3: CASSLLRRTGQGGTEAFF

size: many
V: TRBV29-1
D: TRBD1
J: TRBJ2-7
DNA: TGCAGCGTTGACCAGGCGGACAGGGGCTCCTACGAGCAGTACTTC
CDR3: CSVDQADRGSYEQYF

size: .
V: TRBV6-2/TRBV6-3
D: .
J: TRBJ1-5
DNA: TGTGCCAGCAGAAGACACGTAGTGGATCAGCCCCAGCATTTT
CDR3: CASRRHVVDQPQHF

size: many
V: TRBV29-1
D: TRBD1
J: TRBJ2-5
DNA: TGCAGCGTGCCCCGGGACAGGGGCGAGACCCAGTACTTC
CDR3: CSVPRDRGETQYF

size: medium-sized
V: TRBV7-2
D: TRBD2
J: TRBJ2-3
DNA: TGTGCCAGCAGCTTAGGTGCGGGAGGGACAGATACGCAGTATTTT
CDR3: CASSLGAGGTDTQYF

size: .
V: TRBV5-1
D: TRBD2
J: TRBJ2-7
DNA: TGCGCCAGCAGCAAACTAGCGAACTCCTACGAGCAGTACTTC
CDR3: CASSKLANSYEQYF

size: few
V: TRBV5-1
D: .
J: TRBJ2-1
DNA: TGCGCCAGCAGCTGGGGAAGGCAAGGGCTCGGTGAGCAGTTCTTC
CDR3: CASSWGRQGLGEQFF

size: .
V: TRBV7-7
D: TRBD1
J: TRBJ2-1
DNA: TGTGCCAGCAGCGCCGACAGGGGAAGAGAGCAGTTCTTC
CDR3: CASSADRGREQFF

size: .
V: TRBV7-9
D: .
J: TRBJ2-5
DNA: TGTGCCAGCAGTCTCTCGGGGGCTGAGACCCAGTACTTC
CDR3: CASSLSGAETQYF

size: many
V: TRBV4-3
D: .
J: TRBJ1-1
DNA: TGCGCCAGCAGCCAAGACTGGGCGGACACTGAAGCTTTCTTT
CDR3: CASSQDWADTEAFF

size: many
V: TRBV2
D: TRBD2
J: TRBJ2-2
DNA: TGTGCCACCCGTCCGAGCAGTGTGGGACTAGCCGGGACCGGGGAGCTGTTTTTT
CDR3: CATRPSSVGLAGTGELFF

size: many
V: TRBV6-2/TRBV6-3
D: .
J: TRBJ1-1
DNA: TGTGCCAGCAGTTACTTGGGGAGGGACACTGAAGCTTTCTTT
CDR3: CASSYLGRDTEAFF

size: medium-sized
V: TRBV5-1
D: .
J: TRBJ2-1
DNA: TGCGCCAGCAGCTTAGTTGGATTAGAGTACAATGAGCAGTTCTTC
CDR3: CASSLVGLEYNEQFF

size: many
V: TRBV7-2
D: .
J: TRBJ2-1
DNA: TGTGCCAGCAGCCTGGGACGGAACAATGAGCAGTTCTTC
CDR3: CASSLGRNNEQFF

size: medium-sized
V: TRBV3-1
D: .
J: TRBJ2-6
DNA: TGTGCCAGCAGCCGCGGGACATTCGGGGCCAACGTCCTGACTTTC
CDR3: CASSRGTFGANVLTF

size: .
V: TRBV7-6
D: .
J: TRBJ2-3
DNA: TGTGCCAGTATGAATACAGATACGCAGTATTTT
CDR3: CASMNTDTQYF

size: many
V: TRBV12-5
D: .
J: TRBJ2-7
DNA: TGTGCTAGTGGCATCGGACAGTCCCCCGGCTACGAGCAGTACTTC
CDR3: CASGIGQSPGYEQYF

size: many
V: TRBV20-1
D: .
J: TRBJ2-3
DNA: TGCAGTGCTAGAGCAACAGGGAGCACAGATACGCAGTATTTT
CDR3: CSARATGSTDTQYF

size: many
V: TRBV5-1
D: TRBD1
J: TRBJ2-7
DNA: TGCGCCAGCAGGTCCGGGACAGGGCCCTACGAGCAGTACTTC
CDR3: CASRSGTGPYEQYF

size: .
V: TRBV14
D: .
J: TRBJ1-2
DNA: TGTGCCAGCAGCCAATCAGGGGTTTCCTATGGCTACACCTTC
CDR3: CASSQSGVSYGYTF

size: many
V: TRBV11-3
D: TRBD1
J: TRBJ2-3
DNA: TGTGCCAGCAGCTTGACTAGGGACAGGCACACAGATACGCAGTATTTT
CDR3: CASSLTRDRHTDTQYF

size: many
V: TRBV4-1
D: TRBD1
J: TRBJ2-7
DNA: TGCGCCAGCAGCCAAGCCGGGACAGGGGGCTACGAGCAGTACTTC
CDR3: CASSQAGTGGYEQYF

size: .
V: TRBV6-5
D: TRBD2
J: TRBJ2-2
DNA: TGTGCCAGCAGGAGAGCGGGAGTGGGTACCGGGGAGCTGTTTTTT
CDR3: CASRRAGVGTGELFF

size: medium-sized
V: TRBV29-1
D: .
J: TRBJ2-6
DNA: TGCAGCGTGGGGACCCAAGGGGCCAACGTCCTGACTTTC
CDR3: CSVGTQGANVLTF

size: many
V: TRBV27
D: .
J: TRBJ1-5
DNA: TGTGCCAGCAGTTTATCGAGACAACGCAATCAGCCCCAGCATTTT
CDR3: CASSLSRQRNQPQHF

size: many
V: TRBV6-2/TRBV6-3
D: TRBD1
J: TRBJ1-5
DNA: TGTGCCAGCAGTTACAGGGACAGATTTCAGCCCCAGCATTTT
CDR3: CASSYRDRFQPQHF

size: medium-sized
V: TRBV20-1
D: TRBD2
J: TRBJ2-7
DNA: TGCAGTGCTAGAGATGCCGGGACTAGCGGGCCCAGGGGGTCATCCTACGAGCAGTACTTC
CDR3: CSARDAGTSGPRGSSYEQYF

size: .
V: TRBV7-2
D: .
J: TRBJ2-6
DNA: TGTGCCAGCAGCTCACAGGAGTCTGGGGCCAACGTCCTGACTTTC
CDR3: CASSSQESGANVLTF

size: .
V: TRBV5-1
D: .
J: TRBJ2-1
DNA: TGCGCCAGCAGCTTGGGTAGCTACGAGCAGTTCTTC
CDR3: CASSLGSYEQFF

size: many
V: TRBV20-1
D: .
J: TRBJ2-1
DNA: TGCAGTGCTAGAGATGGGCCCGTACGGGAGATCGGTGAGCAGTTCTTC
CDR3: CSARDGPVREIGEQFF

size: many
V: TRBV6-6
D: TRBD2
J: TRBJ2-7
DNA: TGTGCCAGCAGTTACTCGAGGACTAGCTCCGAGCAGTACTTC
CDR3: CASSYSRTSSEQYF

size: medium-sized
V: TRBV5-1
D: .
J: TRBJ2-2
DNA: TGCGCCAGCAGCTTGGACTACACCGGGGAGCTGTTTTTT
CDR3: CASSLDYTGELFF

size: few
V: TRBV23-1
D: .
J: TRBJ2-1
DNA: TGCGCCAGCAGTCAATCATGGCAGAAGTACAATGAGCAGTTCTTC
CDR3: CASSQSWQKYNEQFF

size: many
V: TRBV7-2
D: TRBD2
J: TRBJ2-1
DNA: TGTGCCAGCAGCCCTTTGCGGGAGGCCTACAATGAGCAGTTCTTC
CDR3: CASSPLREAYNEQFF

size: .
V: TRBV3-1
D: .
J: TRBJ1-6
DNA: TGTGCCAGCAGCCAAGGGGGCGGGAATTCACCCCTCCACTTT
CDR3: CASSQGGGNSPLHF

size: .
V: TRBV7-2
D: TRBD2
J: TRBJ2-1
DNA: TGTGCCAGCAGCCTCCACCTTAGCGGGATTGCCAGCAATGAGCAGTTCTTC
CDR3: CASSLHLSGIASNEQFF

size: many
V: TRBV29-1
D: .
J: TRBJ2-4
DNA: TGCAGCGTTGAAACAACGGATGCCAAAAACATTCAGTACTTC
CDR3: CSVETTDAKNIQYF

size: many
V: TRBV20-1
D: .
J: TRBJ1-6
DNA: TGCAGTGCTAGAGGTTTCCCCGTACAGGGTACCATAATTTCACCCCTCCACTTT
CDR3: CSARGFPVQGTIISPLHF

size: medium-sized
V: TRBV5-1
D: .
J: TRBJ2-5
DNA: TGCGCCAGCAGATCAACAGGGACCCAAGAGACCCAGTACTTC
CDR3: CASRSTGTQETQYF

size: many
V: TRBV20-1
D: TRBD2
J: TRBJ2-7
DNA: TGCAGTGCTGGACTAGCGGGAGGTTCCTACGAGCAGTACTTC
CDR3: CSAGLAGGSYEQYF

size: many
V: TRBV7-6
D: .
J: TRBJ2-5
DNA: TGTGCCAGCAGCTTAGGGGCAAAGGGAGAGACCCAGTACTTC
CDR3: CASSLGAKGETQYF

size: .
V: TRBV7-2
D: .
J: TRBJ2-1
DNA: TGTGCCAGCAGCTTAAGGGGATATCGGTACAATGAGCAGTTCTTC
CDR3: CASSLRGYRYNEQFF

size: few
V: TRBV3-1
D: .
J: TRBJ2-1
DNA: TGTGCCAGCAGCCAAGAAGGGGGGCAGGGTGAGCAGTTCTTC
CDR3: CASSQEGGQGEQFF

size: .
V: TRBV6-6
D: .
J: TRBJ2-7
DNA: TGTGCCAGCAGTTATTACAGGGAAAACTACGAGCAGTACTTC
CDR3: CASSYYRENYEQYF

size: many
V: TRBV20-1
D: .
J: TRBJ2-3
DNA: TGCAGTCTCGAACCCGCGCGGACGACCACAGATACGCAGTATTTT
CDR3: CSLEPARTTTDTQYF

size: many
V: TRBV20-1
D: TRBD2
J: TRBJ2-7
DNA: TGCAGTGCTAGGGAGACTAGCGGGATCTACGAGCAGTACTTC
CDR3: CSARETSGIYEQYF